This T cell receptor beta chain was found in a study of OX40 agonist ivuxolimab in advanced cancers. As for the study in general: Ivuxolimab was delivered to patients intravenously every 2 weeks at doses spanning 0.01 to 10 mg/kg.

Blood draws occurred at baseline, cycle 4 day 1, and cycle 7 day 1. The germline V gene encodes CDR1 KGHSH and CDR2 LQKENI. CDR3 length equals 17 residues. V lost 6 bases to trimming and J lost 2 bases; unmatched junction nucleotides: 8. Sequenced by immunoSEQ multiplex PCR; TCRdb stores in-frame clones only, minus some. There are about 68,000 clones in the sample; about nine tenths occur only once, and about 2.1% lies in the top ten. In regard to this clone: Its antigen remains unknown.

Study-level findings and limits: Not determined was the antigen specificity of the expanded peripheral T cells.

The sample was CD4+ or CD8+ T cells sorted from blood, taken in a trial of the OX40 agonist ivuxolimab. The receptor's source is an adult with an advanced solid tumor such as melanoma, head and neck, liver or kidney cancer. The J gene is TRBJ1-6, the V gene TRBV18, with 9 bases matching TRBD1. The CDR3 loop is CASSPGQGNTYNSPLHF. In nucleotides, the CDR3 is TGTGCCAGCTCCCCAGGACAGGGGAATACCTATAATTCACCCCTCCACTTT.